The present entry profiles one T cell receptor beta chain with its context. This entry comes from a study of T cell changes during pregnancy in multiple sclerosis. Looked up from germline, CDR1 is LNHDA and CDR2 is SQIVND (reference sequence). The V end was cut by 6 bases, the J end by 2 bases, with 18 bases between. CDR3 length: 16 residues. Some clones are missing from TCRdb's copy, which holds only in-frame ones; the method was immunoSEQ multiplex PCR. This table holds around 57,000 clones, 85% to 95% found once. V gene TRBV19 combines with J gene TRBJ2-3; the D gene is possibly TRBD1 (6 bases). The sequence was obtained from a female donor with multiple sclerosis, enrolled in a pregnancy study. This specimen consisted of CD4+ T cells from peripheral blood mononuclear cells, obtained in the third trimester of pregnancy. The CDR3 DNA reads TGTGCCAGTAGGAGAGAACCTGGGACACTCACAGATACGCAGTATTTT. Translating gives CASRREPGTLTDTQYF.